These 13 T cell receptor beta chains share one sample of origin, sequenced in a study of tumor-infiltrating lymphocytes in localized non-small cell lung cancer (dated by TCRdb to about 2021). The library was prepared using the immunoSEQ multiplex PCR assay. TCRdb obtained this table from immuneACCESS and retained in-frame rearrangements with V and J assigned. These tables miss some clones; where compared with another copy, unresolved V genes account for less than half of the shortfall, and the remainder is unexplained. A total of about 15,000 clones appear in this sample, roughly four fifths of them only once. Of the sample, approximately 9.6% falls within the top ten clones. The sequencing sample was made of lung tumor tissue. These receptors were obtained from a human donor with non-small cell lung cancer.

This clone was counted a single time. The V call is TRBV10-3, the J call TRBJ1-2; 7 positions agree with TRBD1. This CDR3 region has 13 residues. J was trimmed by 4 bases and V by 10 bases; bases with no gene match: 9. From germline, CDR1 is ENHRY and CDR2 SYGVKD. CDR3: CATERDSSYGYTF. In DNA, the CDR3 is TGTGCCACCGAAAGGGACAGTTCCTATGGCTACACCTTC.

The CDR3 DNA sequence: TGCGCCAGCAGCGGTAGCGGGGCGAGAGTAGATACGCAGTATTTT. Its protein product is CASSGSGARVDTQYF. The chain combines TRBV5-1 with TRBJ2-3; 8 bases are shared with TRBD2. V was clipped by 4 bases and J by 5 bases; unmatched bases: 9. This CDR3 comprises 15 residues. The germline CDR1 and CDR2 sequences are SGHRS and YFSETQ.

CDR3 nucleotides: TGTGCCAGCAGCTTAGCGTGGGACGCCAATCAGCCCCAGCATTTT. As protein: CASSLAWDANQPQHF. This chain uses TRBV7-2 with TRBJ1-5; a weak D match, TRBD1 (5 bases). V was trimmed by 0 bases and J by 3 bases, leaving 9 bases between them. This CDR3 is 15 amino acids long. Germline loops: CDR1 SGHTA, CDR2 FQGNSA.

The chain uses TRBV5-4 and TRBJ1-1, with D hard to call. V was cut by 0 bases and J by 1 base, with 10 bases left in between. Germline lookup yields CDR1 SGHNT and CDR2 YYREEE (reference sequence). This CDR3 is 15 amino acids long. The CDR3 DNA sequence: TGTGCCAGCAGCTTGGTTACGGGCCCGAACACTGAAGCTTTCTTT. It is translated as CASSLVTGPNTEAFF.

CDR3 loop: CASSTGLAGAYEQYF. The CDR3, as DNA: TGCGCCAGCAGCACCGGACTAGCGGGGGCCTACGAGCAGTACTTC. This chain links TRBV5-1 with TRBJ2-7, with 13 bases aligning to TRBD2. This CDR3 contains 15 residues. Germline V gene data show CDR1 as SGHRS and CDR2 as YFSETQ. After removal of 4 bases from V and 2 bases from J, the junction contained 3 bases not matched to a gene. The full variable domain, rest sourced from reference TRBV5-1 and TRBJ2-7, is KAGVTQTPRYLIKTRGQQVTLSCSPISGHRSVSWYQQTPGQGLQFLFEYFSETQRNKGNFPGRFSGRQFSNSRSEMNVSTLELGDSALYLCASSTGLAGAYEQYFGPGTRLTVT.

This clone is termed medium-sized. The V and J genes are TRBV6-6 and TRBJ2-7; D unresolved. The germline CDR1 and CDR2 sequences are MNHNY and SVGAGI (reference sequence). The CDR3 extends over 15 amino acids. Trimming left V 3 bases short and J 2 bases short, with 14 bases between. The CDR3 nucleotides are TGTGCCAGCAGTTATTTCGTTGGATCCACCTACGAGCAGTACTTC. It encodes CASSYFVGSTYEQYF.

This chain connects TRBV15 to TRBJ2-6; TRBD1 might be the D (5 bases). This CDR3 is built from 16 residues. V lost 1 base and J 3 bases, leaving 10 bases between the germline ends. The germline V gene has CDR1 LNHNV and CDR2 YYDKDF (reference sequence). The CDR3 DNA reads TGTGCCACCAGCAGAGGGAAGGGGCTTGGGGCCAACGTCCTGACTTTC. This translates into CATSRGKGLGANVLTF.

The DNA for the CDR3 is TGCGCCAGCAGCCAAACGACAGGGGGGACGTATAATTCACCCCTCCACTTT. Residues: CASSQTTGGTYNSPLHF. The chain carries TRBV4-1 and TRBJ1-6; 9 positions match TRBD1. J lost 4 bases, V lost 2 bases, and 6 bases had no gene match. Germline V gene data show CDR1 as MGHRA and CDR2 as YSYEKL. The CDR3 contains 17 residues.

This chain joins TRBV5-4 and TRBJ1-1, with D perhaps matching TRBD1 (5 bases). The CDR3 is 16 residues long. Germline CDR1 reads SGHNT; CDR2 reads YYREEE (reference sequence). Trimming left V 0 bases short and J 2 bases short, with 14 bases between. The CDR3 sequence is CASSLGGAGGNTEAFF. In nucleotides, the CDR3 is TGTGCCAGCAGCTTGGGAGGGGCAGGTGGAAACACTGAAGCTTTCTTT.

The chain carries TRBV7-9 and TRBJ2-7; D unresolved. V lost 1 base and J 7 bases, leaving 11 bases between the germline ends. There are 13 residues in the CDR3. The V gene's germline CDR1 is SEHNR and CDR2 FQNEAQ (reference sequence). CDR3 sequence (DNA): TGTGCCAGCAGCTTAGGTGTCCTCACGGAGCAGTACTTC. This translates into CASSLGVLTEQYF.

V gene TRBV28 combines with J gene TRBJ2-3; D not resolved. V shed 1 base and J shed 2 bases, with 1 base lying between them. The CDR3 covers 12 residues. The V gene's germline CDR1 is MDHEN and CDR2 SYDVKM. CDR3 DNA: TGTGCCAGCAGTTTATCCACAGATACGCAGTATTTT. Translating gives CASSLSTDTQYF. Full variable domain (remainder filled in from reference TRBV28 and TRBJ2-3): DVKVTQSSRYLVKRTGEKVFLECVQDMDHENMFWYRQDPGLGLRLIYFSYDVKMKEKGDIPEGYSVSREKKERFSLILESASTNQTSMYLCASSLSTDTQYFGPGTRLTVL.

This chain links TRBV10-3 with TRBJ1-5; TRBD1 might be the D (5 bases). Germline CDR1 ENHRY, CDR2 SYGVKD. Trimming took off 2 bases at V and 6 bases at J, with 17 bases between the two ends. The length of the CDR3 is 16 residues. The CDR3 is CAISEGGGGLRQPQHF. The CDR3 nucleotides are TGTGCCATCAGTGAGGGGGGTGGGGGTTTACGTCAGCCCCAGCATTTT.

The J gene is TRBJ2-3, the V gene TRBV19; D gene ambiguous. Germline values: CDR1 LNHDA, CDR2 SQIVND (reference sequence). V lost 3 bases, J lost 0 bases, and 7 bases lay in between. The CDR3 sequence is 14 residues long. The CDR3 region has the DNA TGTGCCAGTAGTATGGGAACTAGCACAGATACGCAGTATTTT. Its protein product is CASSMGTSTDTQYF.